Listed below are T cell receptor beta chains from one sample, sequenced in a study of T cells in Graves' hyperthyroidism and ophthalmopathy. TCRdb reprocessed the multiplex PCR reads with MiXCR, giving one entry per CDR3 protein. The data hold 600,000 to 900,000 distinct CDR3 sequences, with roughly 15% observed a single time. Specimen: blood. These receptor sequences come from a man between 18 and 29 years old with Graves' hyperthyroidism. CDR3s include the opening cysteine and the closing phenylalanine or tryptophan. A D gene is named only where the DNA matches it firmly. Size values are once, few and many counts, or a class for expanded clones, and some rows have none.

clone_size,j_call,v_call,d_call,cdr3_nt,cdr3_aa
many,TRBJ1-1,TRBV25-1,.,TGTGCCAGCAGTGAATCGGCAGCGAACACTGAAGCTTTCTTT,CASSESAANTEAFF
few,TRBJ2-3,TRBV20-1,.,TGCAGTGCTCCAGAGGGACGGGACAAATATACGCAGTATTTT,CSAPEGRDKYTQYF
.,TRBJ2-3,TRBV28,.,TGTGCCAGCAGTTTGGGGGCTATTGGCTTGGATACGCAGTATTTT,CASSLGAIGLDTQYF
many,TRBJ2-7,TRBV2,.,TGTGCCAGCATTCTGGACACGGGGAACGAGCAGTACTTC,CASILDTGNEQYF
few,TRBJ2-4,TRBV12-5,.,TGTGCTAGTGCCCTACCCGAAGGTACGAGGACCAAAAACATTCAGTACTTC,CASALPEGTRTKNIQYF
once,TRBJ2-2,TRBV16,.,TGTGCCAGCAGCCTCTCGGGGGGCGCGAACACCGGGGAGCTGTTTTTT,CASSLSGGANTGELFF
.,TRBJ2-1,TRBV5-1,.,TGCGCCAGCAGCCCGGCAGGTCGTACCCTAGACAATGAGCAGTTCTTC,CASSPAGRTLDNEQFF
many,TRBJ2-7,TRBV7-2,TRBD1,TGTGCCAGCAGCTCCGGGACAGGTAGGGTCTGGGAGCAGTACTTC,CASSSGTGRVWEQYF
many,TRBJ2-1,TRBV20-1,.,TGCAGTGTTGAGTTAGAAGGTGGCCCCTACAATGAGCAGTTCTTC,CSVELEGGPYNEQFF
many,TRBJ2-2,TRBV11-3,TRBD1,TGTGCCAGCAGCTACACCCGACAGGGGTCCGGGGAGCTGTTTTTT,CASSYTRQGSGELFF
many,TRBJ2-7,TRBV30,.,TGTGCCTGGAGTGTAGGGGACTTTTACGAGCAGTACTTC,CAWSVGDFYEQYF
.,TRBJ1-5,TRBV5-5,TRBD1,TGTGCCAGCAGCTCCAGGACAGGCGGTTTGAGCAATCAGCCCCAGCATTTT,CASSSRTGGLSNQPQHF